This T cell receptor beta chain derives from a study of metastatic and nonmetastatic thyroid tumors. General study results and limits: A significant increase in TCR beta diversity was reportedly seen in malignant thyroid tumors relative to benign nodules, in blood and tumor.

With MiXCR, TCRdb reprocessed the PCR reads. This sample carries 10,000 or so clones, roughly 30% of them seen once, and the ten largest clones take roughly 4.8%. Every patient was untreated before thyroid surgery. This clone has a handful of counts. Its antigen is not known. V was pared by 5 bases and J by 7 bases, with 6 bases of the junction left unmatched. This CDR3 comprises 15 residues. The chain links TRBV12-3 or TRBV12-4 to TRBJ2-2; 11 bases agree with TRBD1. The clonotype comes from a female donor with papillary thyroid cancer or a benign thyroid nodule (not recorded which). Some clones in this sample may be carry-over from other donors' samples. The sample consisted of tumor tissue. CDR3 in amino acids: CASSPGQGASGELFF. CDR3 nucleotides: TGTGCCAGCAGTCCCGGACAGGGGGCTAGCGGGGAGCTGTTTTTT.